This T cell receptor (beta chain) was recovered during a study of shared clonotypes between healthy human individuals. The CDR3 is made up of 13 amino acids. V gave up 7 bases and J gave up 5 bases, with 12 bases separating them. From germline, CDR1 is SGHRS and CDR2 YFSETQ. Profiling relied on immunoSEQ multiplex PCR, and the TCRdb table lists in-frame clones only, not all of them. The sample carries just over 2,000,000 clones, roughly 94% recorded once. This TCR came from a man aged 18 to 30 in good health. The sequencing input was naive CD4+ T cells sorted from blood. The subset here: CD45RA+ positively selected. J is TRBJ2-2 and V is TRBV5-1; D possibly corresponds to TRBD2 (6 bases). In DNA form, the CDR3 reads TGCGCCAGCTATTCGGGAGTAACCGGGGAGCTGTTTTTT. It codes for CASYSGVTGELFF.